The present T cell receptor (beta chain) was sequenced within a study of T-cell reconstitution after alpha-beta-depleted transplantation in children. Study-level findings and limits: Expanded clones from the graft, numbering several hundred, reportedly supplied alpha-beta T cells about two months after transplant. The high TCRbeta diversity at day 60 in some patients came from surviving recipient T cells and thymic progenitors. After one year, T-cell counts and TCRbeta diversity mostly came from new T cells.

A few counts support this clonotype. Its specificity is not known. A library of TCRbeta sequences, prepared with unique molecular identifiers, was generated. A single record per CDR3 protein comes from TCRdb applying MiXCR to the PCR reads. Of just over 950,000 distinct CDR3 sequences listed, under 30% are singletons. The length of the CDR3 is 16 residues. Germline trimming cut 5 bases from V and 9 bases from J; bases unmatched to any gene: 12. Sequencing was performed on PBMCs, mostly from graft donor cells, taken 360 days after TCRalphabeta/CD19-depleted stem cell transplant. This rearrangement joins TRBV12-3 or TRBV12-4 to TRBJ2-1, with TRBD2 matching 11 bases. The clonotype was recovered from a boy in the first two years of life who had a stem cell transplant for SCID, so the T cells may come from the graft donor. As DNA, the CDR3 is TGTGCCAGCAGTCCCCGGGTGACTAGCGGGGCGGGTGAGCAGTTCTTC. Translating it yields CASSPRVTSGAGEQFF.